This T cell receptor beta chain was recorded in a study of response to subunit inactivated influenza vaccine. Each CDR3 protein gets one entry after TCRdb re-called the RT-PCR reads with MiXCR. The sample lists approximately 530,000 distinct CDR3 sequences, approximately 7.1% occurring once. Sequencing was performed on PBMCs from blood, taken less than 30 months after vaccination. This clonotype originated in a man in his fifties or sixties who received an inactivated influenza vaccine.

CDR3 region: CASSLAQRATGELFF. The DNA for the CDR3 is TGCGCCAGCAGCTTGGCCCAGCGGGCTACCGGGGAGCTGTTTTTT. The chain is built from TRBV5-1 and TRBJ2-2; D might be TRBD2 (6 bases). The V and J ends lost 0 bases and 5 bases respectively, with 11 bases between them. Germline CDR1 and CDR2: SGHRS and YFSETQ. The CDR3 contains 15 residues.